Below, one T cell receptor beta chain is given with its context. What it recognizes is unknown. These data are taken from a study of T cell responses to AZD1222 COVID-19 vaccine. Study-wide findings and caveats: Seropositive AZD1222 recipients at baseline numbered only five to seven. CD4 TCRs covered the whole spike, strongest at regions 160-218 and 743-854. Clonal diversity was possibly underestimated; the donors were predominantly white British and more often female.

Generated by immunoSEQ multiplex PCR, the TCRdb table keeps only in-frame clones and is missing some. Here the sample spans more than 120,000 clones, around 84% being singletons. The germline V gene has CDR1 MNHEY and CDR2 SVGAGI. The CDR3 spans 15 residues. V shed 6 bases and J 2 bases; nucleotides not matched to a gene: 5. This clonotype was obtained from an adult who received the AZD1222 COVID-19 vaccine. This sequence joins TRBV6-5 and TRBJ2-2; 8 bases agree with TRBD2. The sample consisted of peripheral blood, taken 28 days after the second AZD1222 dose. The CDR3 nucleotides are TGTGCCAGCAGGGGGACTAGTTTTAACACCGGGGAGCTGTTTTTT. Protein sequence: CASRGTSFNTGELFF.